Listed below are T cell receptor beta chains from one sample, sequenced in a study of cytomegalovirus exposure and HLA in healthy donors. The assay was immunoSEQ multiplex PCR, and TCRdb's table has in-frame clones only and misses some. In the table there are roughly 130,000 clones, roughly 79% of which are singletons. The specimen was PBMCs. The source is a woman in her 40s in good health and CMV-seronegative. Both conserved end residues are part of each CDR3. Fields, in order: CDR3 protein, CDR3 DNA, V gene, J gene, D gene, clone size. The D gene is left open where the match is weak. Size is omitted from some rows. Given values are once, few, many or a class for expanded clones.

CASSFKFGTEAFF	TGTGCCAGCAGCTTTAAGTTCGGGACTGAAGCTTTCTTT	TRBV7-8	TRBJ1-1	-	-
CASSQRAGAMADTQYF	TGTGCCAGCAGCCAGAGGGCAGGGGCCATGGCAGATACGCAGTATTTT	TRBV14	TRBJ2-3	-	-
CASSQHLTQGGQETQYF	TGCGCCAGCAGCCAACACCTAACGCAGGGGGGCCAAGAGACCCAGTACTTC	TRBV5-1	TRBJ2-5	-	-
CASSPSSSGNTIYF	TGTGCCAGCTCACCCAGTTCCTCTGGAAACACCATATATTTT	TRBV18	TRBJ1-3	-	-
CASSPTGTANTEAFF	TGTGCCAGCAGCCCGACCGGGACAGCGAACACTGAAGCTTTCTTT	TRBV14	TRBJ1-1	TRBD1	few
CASSRRTGGGDTQYF	TGCGCCAGCAGCCGCAGGACAGGTGGGGGAGATACGCAGTATTTT	TRBV5-1	TRBJ2-3	TRBD1	-
CAWLRQGYTEAFF	TGTGCCTGGCTTAGGCAGGGGTACACTGAAGCTTTCTTT	TRBV30	TRBJ1-1	-	-
CASSTGQGDNSPLHF	TGTGCCAGCAGCACAGGACAGGGGGATAATTCACCCCTCCACTTT	TRBV7-3	TRBJ1-6	TRBD1	-
CASRPDRGDNEQFF	TGTGCCAGCAGACCCGACAGGGGAGACAATGAGCAGTTCTTC	TRBV6-5	TRBJ2-1	TRBD1	-
CASSLPQGSSYNSPLHF	TGTGCCAGCAGTTTACCCCAGGGGAGCTCCTATAATTCACCCCTCCACTTT	TRBV28	TRBJ1-6	-	-
CASSRTSVYEQYF	TGTGCCAGCAGCCGAACCTCGGTCTACGAGCAGTACTTC	TRBV7-9	TRBJ2-7	-	-
CASSGGGGRINTGELFF	TGCGCCAGCAGCGGAGGGGGGGGGAGGATCAACACCGGGGAGCTGTTTTTT	TRBV5-1	TRBJ2-2	-	-
CASSLGGTGLSYEQYF	TGTGCCAGCAGCTTAGGTGGGACTGGCCTCTCCTACGAGCAGTACTTC	TRBV7-3	TRBJ2-7	-	-
CASSQTRTRNTEAFF	TGTGCCAGCAGCCAAACCCGGACAAGGAACACTGAAGCTTTCTTT	TRBV16	TRBJ1-1	-	-
CASSVGGGYTF	TGTGCCAGCAGTGTCGGAGGGGGCTACACCTTC	TRBV2	TRBJ1-2	-	-
CASSPRGRAYEQYF	TGTGCCAGCAGCCCCCGCGGGAGGGCCTACGAGCAGTACTTC	TRBV14	TRBJ2-7	TRBD2	few
CASTLLQGEETQYF	TGTGCCAGCACCCTATTACAGGGGGAAGAGACCCAGTACTTC	TRBV2	TRBJ2-5	TRBD1	-
CAWTEGMGEQFF	TGTGCCTGGACGGAGGGTATGGGTGAGCAGTTCTTC	TRBV30	TRBJ2-1	-	-
CASSEASQLGNTEAFF	TGTGCCAGCAGTGAAGCATCGCAGTTGGGCAACACTGAAGCTTTCTTT	TRBV6-1	TRBJ1-1	-	-
CAISVGGGGNTIYF	TGTGCCATCAGTGTTGGGGGCGGCGGAAACACCATATATTTT	TRBV10-3	TRBJ1-3	-	-
CASSPYGTSGQETQYF	TGTGCCAGCAGCCCATACGGGACTAGCGGCCAAGAGACCCAGTACTTC	TRBV9	TRBJ2-5	TRBD2	-
CASSPRGGPDEQYF	TGTGCCAGCTCACCCCGGGGGGGCCCCGACGAGCAGTACTTC	TRBV18	TRBJ2-7	TRBD2	-
CASSLLSASGSTRELFF	TGTGCCAGCAGCTTGTTGTCGGCTAGCGGGAGTACCAGGGAGCTGTTTTTT	TRBV5-4	TRBJ2-2	TRBD2	-
CASSEEGGRAYEQYF	TGTGCCAGCAGTGAAGAGGGCGGGAGGGCTTACGAGCAGTACTTC	TRBV6-1	TRBJ2-7	TRBD2	few
CASRRSDLNEQFF	TGTGCCAGCAGGAGATCGGACTTGAATGAGCAGTTCTTC	TRBV2	TRBJ2-1	-	-
CASRATGERPQHF	TGTGCCAGCAGAGCGACAGGGGAAAGGCCCCAGCATTTT	TRBV28	TRBJ1-5	TRBD1	-
CASSPDRAADTQYF	TGTGCCAGCTCACCAGACAGGGCCGCAGATACGCAGTATTTT	TRBV18	TRBJ2-3	TRBD1	-
CASSSNLPLSGRHYHTDTQYF	TGTGCCAGCAGTTCCAACCTCCCCCTTAGCGGGAGACATTACCACACAGATACGCAGTATTTT	TRBV27	TRBJ2-3	TRBD2	-
CASTGTSNEQFF	TGTGCCAGCACCGGGACTTCCAATGAGCAGTTCTTC	TRBV2	TRBJ2-1	-	-
CASSSAPEETQYF	TGTGCCAGCAGCTCCGCACCTGAGGAGACCCAGTACTTC	TRBV7-7	TRBJ2-5	-	-
CASSVDVAGGPDEQYF	TGTGCCAGCAGCGTAGATGTGGCGGGGGGGCCCGACGAGCAGTACTTC	TRBV9	TRBJ2-7	TRBD2	-